These 14 T cell receptor beta chains were all obtained from the same sample, sequenced in a study of cytomegalovirus exposure and HLA in healthy donors. Use of 60 Vbeta and 13 Jbeta primers characterized the PCR. Clones were read by immunoSEQ multiplex PCR, and TCRdb kept only the in-frame ones, dropping some. The repertoire holds roughly 100,000 clones, approximately 16% seen once, with more than 0.8% in the top ten. The sequenced sample consisted of PBMCs. These receptors were collected from a female donor in good health and CMV-seronegative.

Only a few counts were recorded for this clone. The chain recombines TRBV2 with TRBJ1-2, with TRBD1 matching 10 bases. CDR1 and CDR2 (germline): SNHLY, FYNNEI. This CDR3 region has 14 residues. V gave up 4 bases and J gave up 13 bases; unmatched junction bases: 12. CDR3 bases: TGTGCCAGCAGTGGGGGGCGGGGACAGGGGATCGGCACCTTC. Amino acid sequence: CASSGGRGQGIGTF.

The chain joins TRBV14 to TRBJ2-2, with a tentative D call TRBD2 (6 bases). V gave up 0 bases and J gave up 1 base, with 18 bases separating them. This CDR3 region has 19 residues. Germline CDR1 and CDR2: SGHDN and FVKESK. The CDR3 region is CASSQDEGRHYRNTGELFF. The CDR3 nucleotides are TGTGCCAGCAGCCAAGATGAAGGGAGGCACTACCGGAACACCGGGGAGCTGTTTTTT.

This chain uses TRBV4-1 with TRBJ2-5; D might be TRBD2 (6 bases). Trimming removed 3 bases from V and 1 base from J, with 18 bases in between. There are 17 residues in the CDR3. CDR1 is MGHRA and CDR2 is YSYEKL in the germline V gene. CDR3 sequence (DNA): TGCGCCAGCAGCCATGGGACTTTGAGAGGCACCCAAGAGACCCAGTACTTC. Translating it yields CASSHGTLRGTQETQYF.

This clone has more than one count but fewer than ten. J is TRBJ2-3 and V is TRBV19, with 12 bases aligning to TRBD2. Germline-derived CDR1 and CDR2 are LNHDA and SQIVND (reference sequence). V lost 7 bases and J lost 4; bases outside the gene matches: 9. The CDR3 loop spans 16 amino acids. Here the CDR3 DNA reads TGTGCCAGTACCCGACTAGCGGGAGTTGGGCCAGATACGCAGTATTTT. Its protein is CASTRLAGVGPDTQYF.

A few counts support this clone. V gene TRBV28 combines with J gene TRBJ1-2; no clear D. The length of the CDR3 is 13 residues. CDR1 and CDR2 (germline): MDHEN, SYDVKM. V lost 5 bases and J 7 bases, leaving 14 bases between the germline ends. As DNA, the CDR3 is TGTGCCAGCAGTGTACAGACCTCCCTTGGCTACACCTTC. Translating gives CASSVQTSLGYTF.

This clone was found once. CDR3: CAWSVAQGATNEQYF. The DNA for the CDR3 is TGTGCCTGGAGTGTAGCTCAGGGGGCTACTAACGAGCAGTACTTC. The rearrangement uses TRBV30 and TRBJ2-5; 8 nucleotides agree with TRBD1. TRBJ2-7 explains the end of the DNA better; the J call may be wrong. Per germline, CDR1 GTSNPN and CDR2 SVGIG (reference sequence). The length of the CDR3 is 15 residues.

The chain has TRBV13 and TRBJ2-3; 10 bases align to TRBD2. CDR1 and CDR2 (germline): PRHDT, FYEKMQ (reference sequence). With V trimmed by 1 base and J by 2 bases, 3 bases remained unmatched. The CDR3 covers 16 residues. CDR3 sequence reads: CASSLVAGGLTDTQYF. CDR3 nucleotides: TGTGCCAGCAGCTTAGTAGCGGGGGGCCTCACAGATACGCAGTATTTT.

The chain is built from TRBV9 and TRBJ2-6, with D possibly TRBD1 on 6 matching bases. Germline assignment: CDR1 SGDLS and CDR2 YYNGEE. Trimming took off 3 bases at V and 2 bases at J, with 9 bases between the two ends. The CDR3 consists of 15 residues. The CDR3 nucleotides read TGTGCCAGCAGCGACAGGGTAACTGGGGCCAACGTCCTGACTTTC. Protein sequence: CASSDRVTGANVLTF.

This clone was counted only a few times. This chain joins TRBV13 and TRBJ2-3; D gene ambiguous. The V end lost 5 bases, the J end lost 7 bases, and 13 bases lay between the germline ends. Germline V gives CDR1 PRHDT, CDR2 FYEKMQ (reference sequence). The CDR3 is made up of 13 amino acids. CDR3 DNA: TGTGCCAGCAGCCCCATTTATGCGAATACGCAGTATTTT. Its protein product is CASSPIYANTQYF.

The V and J genes are TRBV9 and TRBJ1-1; D gene ambiguous. The V gene's germline CDR1 is SGDLS and CDR2 YYNGEE. The V and J ends lost 0 bases and 7 bases respectively, with 13 bases between them. The CDR3 is 14 amino acids. This CDR3 reads CASSVALKESEAFF. DNA of the CDR3: TGTGCCAGCAGCGTAGCTCTAAAGGAGAGTGAAGCTTTCTTT.

V usage is TRBV12-5 and J usage is TRBJ2-1; TRBD1 matches 7 bases. The V and J ends lost 1 base and 8 bases, in that order; junction bases with no gene match: 5. Germline loops: CDR1 LGHNT, CDR2 FRNRAP. CDR3 length: 14 amino acids. This CDR3 is CASGLGQGADEQFF. The CDR3, as DNA: TGTGCTAGTGGTTTGGGACAGGGAGCCGATGAGCAGTTCTTC.

This rearrangement joins TRBV27 to TRBJ2-1, with a possible D match to TRBD1 (5 bases). V was cut by 4 bases and J by 6 bases, with 10 bases left in between. Per germline, CDR1 MNHEY and CDR2 SMNVEV (reference sequence). This CDR3 comprises 13 residues. CDR3 sequence reads: CASSSGHFNEQFF. As DNA, the CDR3 is TGTGCCAGCAGTTCTGGACACTTCAATGAGCAGTTCTTC.

This chain connects TRBV7-2 to TRBJ1-1; D gene unclear. The germline V gene encodes CDR1 SGHTA and CDR2 FQGNSA. The CDR3 covers 14 residues. Between the trimmed V and J ends, which lost 0 bases and 2 bases, there was a span of 7 bases. CDR3: CASSLATLNTEAFF. The CDR3 bases are TGTGCCAGCAGCTTAGCTACATTAAACACTGAAGCTTTCTTT.

This clone has a handful of counts. The chain couples TRBV27 to TRBJ2-2; 7 nucleotides match TRBD1. Trimming removed 8 bases from V and 3 bases from J; junction bases left unmatched: 6. CDR3 length equals 14 residues. The germline CDR1 and CDR2 sequences are MNHEY and SMNVEV (reference sequence). The CDR3 loop is CASGRQGHTGELFF. CDR3 nucleotides: TGTGCCAGCGGTAGACAGGGTCACACCGGGGAGCTGTTTTTT.